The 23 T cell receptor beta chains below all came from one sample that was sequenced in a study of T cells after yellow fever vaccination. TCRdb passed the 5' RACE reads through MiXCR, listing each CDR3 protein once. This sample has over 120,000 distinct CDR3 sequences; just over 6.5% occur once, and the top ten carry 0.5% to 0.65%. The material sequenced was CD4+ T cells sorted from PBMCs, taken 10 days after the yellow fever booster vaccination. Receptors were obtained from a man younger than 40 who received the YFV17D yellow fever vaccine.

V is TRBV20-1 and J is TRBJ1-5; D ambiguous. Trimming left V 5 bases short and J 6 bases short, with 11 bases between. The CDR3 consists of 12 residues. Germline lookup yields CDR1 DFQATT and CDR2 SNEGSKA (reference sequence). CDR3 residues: CSAGPTTQPQHF. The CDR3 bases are TGCAGTGCTGGGCCGACTACTCAGCCCCAGCATTTT.

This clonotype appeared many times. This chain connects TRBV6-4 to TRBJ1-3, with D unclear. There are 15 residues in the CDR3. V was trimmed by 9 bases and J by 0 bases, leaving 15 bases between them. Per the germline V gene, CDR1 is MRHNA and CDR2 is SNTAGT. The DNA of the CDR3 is TGTGCCAGTACCCTTGGCGCAGGCTCTGGAAACACCATATATTTT. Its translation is CASTLGAGSGNTIYF.

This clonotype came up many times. The CDR3 coding sequence is TGTGCCAGCAGCCCGACGGGTTCCTACAATGAGCAGTTCTTC. Protein product: CASSPTGSYNEQFF. This sequence joins TRBV5-5 and TRBJ2-1; no clear D. Germline CDR1 is SGHKS and CDR2 is YYEKEE (reference sequence). The germline V and J ends were trimmed by 4 bases and 1 base, with 9 bases remaining between them. CDR3 length: 14 amino acids.

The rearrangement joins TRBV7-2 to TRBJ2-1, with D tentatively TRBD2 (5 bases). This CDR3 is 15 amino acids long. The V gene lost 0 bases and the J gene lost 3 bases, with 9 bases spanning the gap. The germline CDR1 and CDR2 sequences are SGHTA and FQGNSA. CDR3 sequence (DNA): TGTGCCAGCAGCTTAGCGGGAGTGGTCTACAATGAGCAGTTCTTC. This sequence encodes CASSLAGVVYNEQFF.

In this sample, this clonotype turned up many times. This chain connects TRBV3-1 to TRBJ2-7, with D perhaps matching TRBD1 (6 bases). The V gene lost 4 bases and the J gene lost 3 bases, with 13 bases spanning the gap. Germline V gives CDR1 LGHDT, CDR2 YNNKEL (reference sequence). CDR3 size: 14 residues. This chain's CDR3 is CASSLLQGGYEQYF. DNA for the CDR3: TGTGCCAGCAGCCTTTTACAGGGTGGCTACGAGCAGTACTTC.

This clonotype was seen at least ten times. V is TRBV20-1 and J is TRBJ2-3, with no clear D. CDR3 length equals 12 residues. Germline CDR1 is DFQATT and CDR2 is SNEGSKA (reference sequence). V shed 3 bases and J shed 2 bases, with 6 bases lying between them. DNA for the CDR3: TGCAGTGCTAGGAGGCCCACAGATACGCAGTATTTT. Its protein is CSARRPTDTQYF.

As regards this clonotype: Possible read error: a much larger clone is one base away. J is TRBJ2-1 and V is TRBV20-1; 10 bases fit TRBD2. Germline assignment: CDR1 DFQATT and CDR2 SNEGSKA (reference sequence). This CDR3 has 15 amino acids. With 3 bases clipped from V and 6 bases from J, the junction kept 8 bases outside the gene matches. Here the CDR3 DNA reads TGCAGTGCTAGGCCTAGCGGGAGTTTTTGCAATGAGCAGTTCTTC. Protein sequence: CSARPSGSFCNEQFF.

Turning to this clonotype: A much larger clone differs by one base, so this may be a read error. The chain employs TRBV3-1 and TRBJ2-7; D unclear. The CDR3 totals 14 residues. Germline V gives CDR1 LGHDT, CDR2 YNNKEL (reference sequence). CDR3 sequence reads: CASSRELGSYEEYF. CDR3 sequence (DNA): TGTGCCAGCAGCCGAGAGTTGGGCTCCTACGAGGAGTACTTC.

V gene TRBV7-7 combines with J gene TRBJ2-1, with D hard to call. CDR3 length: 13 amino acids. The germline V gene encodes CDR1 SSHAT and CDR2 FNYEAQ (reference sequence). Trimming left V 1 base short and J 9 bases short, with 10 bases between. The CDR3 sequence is CASSLEPGGEQFF. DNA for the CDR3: TGTGCCAGCAGCTTAGAACCGGGCGGTGAGCAGTTCTTC.

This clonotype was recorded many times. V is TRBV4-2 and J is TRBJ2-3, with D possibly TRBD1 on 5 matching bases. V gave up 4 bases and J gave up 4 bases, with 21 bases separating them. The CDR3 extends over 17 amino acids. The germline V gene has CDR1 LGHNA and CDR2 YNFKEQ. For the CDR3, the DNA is TGTGCCAGCAGCCCCAGCACCCACCCTACCAGGGCAGATACGCAGTATTTT. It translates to CASSPSTHPTRADTQYF.

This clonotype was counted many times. In nucleotides, the CDR3 is TGTGCCAGCAGTTTAGCGCATATGGGACAGGTAAAAAGGATGTATGAAGGCACTGAAGCTTTCTTT. This translates into CASSLAHMGQVKRMYEGTEAFF. The V gene is TRBV12-3 or TRBV12-4, the J gene TRBJ1-1, with TRBD1 identical over 8 bases. The J segment lost 4 bases and the V segment lost 0 bases, leaving 25 bases of the junction unmatched. The CDR3 loop spans 22 amino acids.

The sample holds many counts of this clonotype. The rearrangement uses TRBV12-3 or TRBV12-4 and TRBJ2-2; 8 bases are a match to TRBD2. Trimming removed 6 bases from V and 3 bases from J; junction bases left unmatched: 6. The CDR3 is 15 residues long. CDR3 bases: TGTGCCAGCAGCCCGGGACTAGTCCACACCGGGGAGCTGTTTTTT. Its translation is CASSPGLVHTGELFF.

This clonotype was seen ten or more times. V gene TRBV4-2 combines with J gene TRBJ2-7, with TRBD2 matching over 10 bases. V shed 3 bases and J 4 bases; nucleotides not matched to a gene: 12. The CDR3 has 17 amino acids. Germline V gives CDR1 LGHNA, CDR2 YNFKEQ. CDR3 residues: CASSQGGSGRALYEQYF. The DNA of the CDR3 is TGTGCCAGCAGCCAGGGGGGAAGCGGGAGGGCATTGTACGAGCAGTACTTC.

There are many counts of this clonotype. As DNA, the CDR3 is TGTGCCACCCACGGCGGGGCCTCCTCCTTCGCAGATACGCAGTATTTT. Its protein product is CATHGGASSFADTQYF. The V call is TRBV6-2 or TRBV6-3, the J call TRBJ2-3, with D perhaps matching TRBD2 (6 bases). The V end lost 10 bases, the J end lost 4 bases, and 24 bases lay between the germline ends. The germline gives CDR1 MNHEY, CDR2 SVGEGT. The CDR3 totals 16 residues.

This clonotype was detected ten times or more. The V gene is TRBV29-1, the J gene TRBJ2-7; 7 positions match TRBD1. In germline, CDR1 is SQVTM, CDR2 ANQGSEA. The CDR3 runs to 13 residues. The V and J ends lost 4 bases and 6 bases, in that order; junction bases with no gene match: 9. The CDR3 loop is CSVVTGLEGEQYF. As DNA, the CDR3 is TGCAGCGTTGTGACAGGGTTAGAGGGCGAGCAGTACTTC.

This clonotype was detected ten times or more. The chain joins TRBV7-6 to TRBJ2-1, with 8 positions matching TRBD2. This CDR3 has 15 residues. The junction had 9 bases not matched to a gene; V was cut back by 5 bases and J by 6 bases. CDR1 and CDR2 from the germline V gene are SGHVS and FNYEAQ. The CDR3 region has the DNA TGTGCCAGCAGCGCATTAGCGGGATCGGTCAATGAGCAGTTCTTC. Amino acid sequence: CASSALAGSVNEQFF.

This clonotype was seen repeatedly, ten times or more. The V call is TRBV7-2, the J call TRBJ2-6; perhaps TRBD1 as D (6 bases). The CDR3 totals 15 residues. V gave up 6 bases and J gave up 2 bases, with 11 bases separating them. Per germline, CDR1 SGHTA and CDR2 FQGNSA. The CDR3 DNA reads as TGTGCCAGCAGACCACAGGGTGCTGGGGCCAACGTCCTGACTTTC. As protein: CASRPQGAGANVLTF.

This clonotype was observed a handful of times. The CDR3 region has the DNA TGTGCCAGCAGTTTGACGGCGGGGTACTCTGGGGCCAACGTCCTGACTTTC. Protein sequence: CASSLTAGYSGANVLTF. The V call is TRBV12-3 or TRBV12-4, the J call TRBJ2-6; D perhaps matches TRBD2 (6 bases). This CDR3 is built from 17 residues. V lost 3 bases and J lost 0, with 12 bases in between.

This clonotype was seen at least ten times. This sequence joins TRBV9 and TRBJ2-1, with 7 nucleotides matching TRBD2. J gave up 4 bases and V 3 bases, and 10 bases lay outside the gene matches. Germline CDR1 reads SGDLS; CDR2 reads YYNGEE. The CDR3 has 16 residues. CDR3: CASSGRTSREYNEQFF. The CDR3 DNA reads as TGTGCCAGCAGCGGACGGACTAGTCGGGAGTACAATGAGCAGTTCTTC.

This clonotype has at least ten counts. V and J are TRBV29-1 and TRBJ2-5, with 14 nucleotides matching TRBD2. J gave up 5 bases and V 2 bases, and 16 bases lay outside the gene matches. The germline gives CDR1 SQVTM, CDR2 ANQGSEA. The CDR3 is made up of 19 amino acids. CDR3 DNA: TGCAGCGTTGAAATTTCAGGGTTTCGACTAGCGGGAGGGCTGGAGACCCAGTACTTC. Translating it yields CSVEISGFRLAGGLETQYF.

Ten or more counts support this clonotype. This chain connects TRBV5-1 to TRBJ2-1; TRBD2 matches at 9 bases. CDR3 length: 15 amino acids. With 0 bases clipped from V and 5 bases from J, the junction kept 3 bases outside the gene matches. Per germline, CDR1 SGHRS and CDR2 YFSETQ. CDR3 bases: TGCGCCAGCAGCTTGGGACTAGCGGCAAACAATGAGCAGTTCTTC. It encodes CASSLGLAANNEQFF.

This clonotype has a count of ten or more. The CDR3 coding sequence is TGTGCCAGTAGTACGGGACTGACCATGAACACTGAAGCTTTCTTT. This sequence encodes CASSTGLTMNTEAFF. This chain joins TRBV19 and TRBJ1-1, with TRBD1 as a possible D gene (5 bases). The V end was cut by 4 bases, the J end by 0 bases, with 12 bases between. This CDR3 has 15 amino acids. CDR1 LNHDA and CDR2 SQIVND come from the germline V gene (reference sequence).

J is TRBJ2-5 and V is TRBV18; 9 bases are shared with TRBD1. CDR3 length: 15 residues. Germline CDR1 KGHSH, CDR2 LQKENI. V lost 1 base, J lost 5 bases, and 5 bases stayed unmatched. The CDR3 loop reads CASSPQGQGRETQYF. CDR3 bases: TGTGCCAGCTCACCACAAGGACAGGGGCGGGAGACCCAGTACTTC.